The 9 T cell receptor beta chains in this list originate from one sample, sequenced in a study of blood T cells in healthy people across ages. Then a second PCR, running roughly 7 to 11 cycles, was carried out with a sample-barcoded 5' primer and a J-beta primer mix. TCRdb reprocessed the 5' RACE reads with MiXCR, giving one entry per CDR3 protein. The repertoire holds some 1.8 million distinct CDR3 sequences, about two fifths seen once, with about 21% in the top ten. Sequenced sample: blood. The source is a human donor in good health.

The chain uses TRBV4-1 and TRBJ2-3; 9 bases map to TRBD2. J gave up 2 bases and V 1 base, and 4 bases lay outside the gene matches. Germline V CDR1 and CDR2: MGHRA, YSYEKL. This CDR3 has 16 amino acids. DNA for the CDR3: TGCGCCAGCAGCCAAGGAAGCGGGGGGTTCACAGATACGCAGTATTTT. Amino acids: CASSQGSGGFTDTQYF.

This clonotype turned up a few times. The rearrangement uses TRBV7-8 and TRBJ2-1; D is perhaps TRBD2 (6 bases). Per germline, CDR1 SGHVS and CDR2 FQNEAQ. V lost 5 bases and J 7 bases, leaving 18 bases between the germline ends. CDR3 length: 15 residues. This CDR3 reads CASSHPRVGRNEQFF. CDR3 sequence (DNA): TGTGCCAGCAGCCACCCGCGTGTAGGGAGGAATGAGCAGTTCTTC.

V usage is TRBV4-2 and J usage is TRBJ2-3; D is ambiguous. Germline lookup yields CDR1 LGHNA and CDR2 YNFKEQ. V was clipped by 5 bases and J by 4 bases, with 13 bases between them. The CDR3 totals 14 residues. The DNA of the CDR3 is TGTGCCAGCAGCGAGCCCGCCAGCGCAGATACGCAGTATTTT. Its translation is CASSEPASADTQYF.

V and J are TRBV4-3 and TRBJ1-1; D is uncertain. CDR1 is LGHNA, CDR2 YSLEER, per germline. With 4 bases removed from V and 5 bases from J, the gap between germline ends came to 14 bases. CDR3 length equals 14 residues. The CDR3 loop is CASSPRGPATEAFF. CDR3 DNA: TGCGCCAGCAGCCCAAGAGGACCCGCAACTGAAGCTTTCTTT.

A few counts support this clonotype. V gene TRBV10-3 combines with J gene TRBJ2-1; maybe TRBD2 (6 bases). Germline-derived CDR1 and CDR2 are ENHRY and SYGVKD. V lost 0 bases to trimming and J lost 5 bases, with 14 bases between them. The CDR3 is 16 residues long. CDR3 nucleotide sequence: TGTGCCATCAGTGAGTCTCGGGGCGGGGTGAACAATGAGCAGTTCTTC. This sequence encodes CAISESRGGVNNEQFF.

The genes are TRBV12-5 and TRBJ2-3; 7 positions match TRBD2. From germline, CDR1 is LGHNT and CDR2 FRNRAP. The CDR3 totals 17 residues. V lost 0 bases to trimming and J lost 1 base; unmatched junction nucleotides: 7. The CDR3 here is CASGLVRLSGGTDTQYF. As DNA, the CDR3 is TGTGCTAGTGGTTTGGTACGGCTAAGCGGGGGCACAGATACGCAGTATTTT.

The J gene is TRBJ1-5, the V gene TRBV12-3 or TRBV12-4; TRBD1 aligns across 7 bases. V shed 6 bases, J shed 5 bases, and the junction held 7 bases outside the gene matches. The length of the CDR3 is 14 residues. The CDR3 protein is CASRADRPYQPQHF. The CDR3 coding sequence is TGTGCCAGCAGGGCGGACAGGCCCTATCAGCCCCAGCATTTT.

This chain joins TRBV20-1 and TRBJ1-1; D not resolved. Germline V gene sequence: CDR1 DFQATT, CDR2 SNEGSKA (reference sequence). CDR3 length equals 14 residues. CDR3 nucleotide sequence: TGCAGGCCGAGTAGTGGCCAGGCGGACACTGAAGCTTTCTTT. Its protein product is CRPSSGQADTEAFF.

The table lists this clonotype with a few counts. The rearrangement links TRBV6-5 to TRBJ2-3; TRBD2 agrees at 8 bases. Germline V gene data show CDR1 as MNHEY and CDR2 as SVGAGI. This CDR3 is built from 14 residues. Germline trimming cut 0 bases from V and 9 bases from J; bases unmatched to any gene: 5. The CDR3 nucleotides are TGTGCCAGCAGTTACTCTGCGGGGGGAAACACGCAGTATTTT. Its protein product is CASSYSAGGNTQYF.